The present TCR beta chain was sequenced within a study of cytomegalovirus exposure and HLA in healthy donors. A note on this clone: Its antigen is not known.

Study-wide points: The authors listed some 160 TCR beta chains as cytomegalovirus-associated. A classifier reportedly called cytomegalovirus status with high sensitivity and specificity. The TCR clusters that emerged in the first cohort tended, a later analysis found, to co-occur in the 120 or so validation repertoires.

The data were produced by immunoSEQ multiplex PCR, yet TCRdb's version contains in-frame clones alone and is incomplete. This table has about 330,000 clones, about nine tenths appearing once. Separate from the approximately 670-subject first cohort, the roughly 120-subject validation cohort was the one that the donors belonged to. The CDR3 is made up of 13 amino acids. J was trimmed by 3 bases and V by 7 bases; bases with no gene match: 4. In germline, CDR1 is MNHNS, CDR2 SASEGT. This TCR was recovered from a woman aged 18 to 35 in good health and CMV-seronegative. The gene calls are TRBV6-1 and TRBJ2-5, with TRBD2 matching 8 bases. The sequencing input was PBMCs. The CDR3 DNA is TGTGCCAGCAACAGAGCGGGAGAAGAGACCCAGTACTTC. It specifies CASNRAGEETQYF.